The clone carrying this T cell receptor (beta chain) was counted once. Its antigen is still unknown. The PCR was carried out with 60 Vbeta primers and 13 Jbeta primers. TCRdb's copy holds only in-frame clones and misses some; the assay was immunoSEQ multiplex PCR. In the table there are under 250,000 clones, more than 65% of which are singletons. This sample was included in a study of cytomegalovirus exposure and HLA in healthy donors. Looking at the study overall: Findings of an earlier analysis included 110 million or so unique TCR beta sequences from 190 million or so T cells. Broader study findings: According to an earlier analysis, most TCR beta V segments yielded productive rearrangements about 87% or about 30% of the time.

Whereas donors were nominally healthy upon sampling, unrecorded immune exposures were probable. V lost 4 bases to trimming and J lost 5 bases; unmatched junction nucleotides: 10. Germline V CDR1 and CDR2: SGHNT, YENEEA. This CDR3 has 15 amino acids. V is TRBV11-3 and J is TRBJ1-2, with 7 bases that match TRBD1. The sample was PBMCs. This clonotype originated in a man younger than 30 in good health and CMV-seronegative. The CDR3 is CASSSQTGSLYGYTF. The CDR3 coding sequence is TGTGCCAGCAGCTCCCAGACAGGGAGTTTGTATGGCTACACCTTC.